The 22 T cell receptor beta chains given below trace back to one sample, sequenced in a study of CD8 T cells in ankylosing spondylitis. Whole-study findings and limits: Blood of patients with ankylosing spondylitis appeared to be characterized by a TCR beta motif of several highly homologous variants.

TCRdb reprocessed the 5' RACE reads with MiXCR, giving one entry per CDR3 protein. Here the sample spans 300,000 to 400,000 distinct CDR3 sequences, 20% to 25% being singletons. Antigen specificity for these receptors is unknown. The sequenced sample was blood, either unsorted or a sorted T cell fraction (not recorded which). These receptors came from a male donor with ankylosing spondylitis.

The genes are TRBV25-1 and TRBJ2-1; maybe TRBD1 (6 bases). The V and J ends lost 5 bases and 4 bases respectively, with 12 bases between them. The CDR3 has 14 amino acids. Germline values: CDR1 MGHDK, CDR2 SYGVNS. DNA of the CDR3: TGTGCCAGCAGTCCGACAGGCCTTTACAATGAGCAGTTCTTC. This translates into CASSPTGLYNEQFF.

J is TRBJ1-5 and V is TRBV4-2; D is possibly TRBD1 (6 bases). CDR3 size: 15 residues. Trimming removed 1 base at V and 5 bases at J, with 12 bases between. The germline V gene encodes CDR1 LGHNA and CDR2 YNFKEQ. The CDR3 is CASSQGSGEDQPQHF. CDR3 nucleotides: TGTGCCAGCAGCCAAGGTTCAGGGGAAGATCAGCCCCAGCATTTT.

This clonotype was observed a few times. The chain is built from TRBV4-1 and TRBJ1-4; D ambiguous. The CDR3 is made up of 16 amino acids. V was clipped by 6 bases and J by 0 bases, with 14 bases between them. Per germline, CDR1 MGHRA and CDR2 YSYEKL. CDR3 in DNA: TGCGCCAGCAGACATACGGATGATGCAACTAATGAAAAACTGTTTTTT. The encoded protein is CASRHTDDATNEKLFF.

The chain carries TRBV25-1 and TRBJ2-5, with D perhaps TRBD2 (6 bases). This CDR3 comprises 16 residues. Germline-derived CDR1 and CDR2 are MGHDK and SYGVNS. Trimming took off 0 bases at V and 1 base at J, with 12 bases between the two ends. The CDR3 region has the DNA TGTGCCAGCAGTGAATATCATGGAGGGGTCCAAGAGACCCAGTACTTC. This gives the protein CASSEYHGGVQETQYF.

This clonotype was found a few times. This rearrangement joins TRBV7-9 to TRBJ1-4; 9 bases line up with TRBD1. V dropped 5 bases and J dropped 11; count of bases not matched to a gene: 15. This CDR3 is 16 amino acids long. Germline lookup yields CDR1 SEHNR and CDR2 FQNEAQ (reference sequence). CDR3 in amino acids: CASSRPGTGNEGKLFF. CDR3 coding DNA: TGTGCCAGCAGCCGTCCCGGGACAGGGAACGAGGGGAAACTGTTTTTT.

CDR3 residues: CASSQRYTIYF. The CDR3, as DNA: TGTGCCAGCAGCCAAAGATACACCATATATTTT. V is TRBV3-1 and J is TRBJ1-3; D remains unclear. CDR1 and CDR2 (germline): LGHDT, YNNKEL (reference sequence). V lost 2 bases, J lost 8 bases, and 4 bases lay in between. This CDR3 comprises 11 residues.

The rearrangement uses TRBV7-8 and TRBJ2-3; TRBD2 is a possible D gene (5 bases). The V end was cut by 2 bases, the J end by 0 bases, with 9 bases between. Germline lookup yields CDR1 SGHVS and CDR2 FQNEAQ. This CDR3 comprises 15 residues. The CDR3 coding sequence is TGTGCCAGCAGCTTAACGGGGATTAGCACAGATACGCAGTATTTT. This encodes CASSLTGISTDTQYF.

V and J are TRBV14 and TRBJ2-3; TRBD2 agrees at 13 bases. The length of the CDR3 is 15 residues. CDR1 and CDR2 from the germline V gene are SGHDN and FVKESK. J was trimmed by 7 bases and V by 5 bases; bases with no gene match: 6. In DNA, the CDR3 is TGTGCCAGCAGCAACGGACTAGCGGGAGTAAATACGCAGTATTTT. This codes for CASSNGLAGVNTQYF.

This clonotype turned up a few times. The rearrangement links TRBV5-1 to TRBJ2-3; no firm D call. Per the germline V gene, CDR1 is SGHRS and CDR2 is YFSETQ. Trimming removed 0 bases at V and 2 bases at J, with 10 bases between. This CDR3 is 15 amino acids long. CDR3 in amino acids: CASSLETRFTDTQYF. CDR3 nucleotides: TGCGCCAGCAGCTTGGAGACCAGATTCACAGATACGCAGTATTTT.

This chain joins TRBV12-3 or TRBV12-4 and TRBJ2-7; D remains unclear. V gave up 5 bases and J gave up 4 bases, with 9 bases separating them. The CDR3 has 12 residues. The CDR3 loop is CASSPTVYEQYF. The CDR3 DNA is TGTGCCAGCAGTCCCACCGTTTACGAGCAGTACTTC.

The chain couples TRBV28 to TRBJ2-1; 8 positions match TRBD1. CDR1 and CDR2 from the germline V gene are MDHEN and SYDVKM. The ends lost 5 bases at V and 5 bases at J; junction bases unmatched: 5. This CDR3 has 14 amino acids. The CDR3 nucleotides are TGTGCCAGCAGTGTGGGACAGGATAACAATGAGCAGTTCTTC. Its protein product is CASSVGQDNNEQFF. The full variable domain, its missing parts supplied by reference TRBV28 and TRBJ2-1, is DVKVTQSSRYLVKRTGEKVFLECVQDMDHENMFWYRQDPGLGLRLIYFSYDVKMKEKGDIPEGYSVSREKKERFSLILESASTNQTSMYLCASSVGQDNNEQFFGPGTRLTVL.

This chain links TRBV12-3 or TRBV12-4 with TRBJ1-5; D call uncertain. This CDR3 has 16 residues. The ends were cut back, 3 bases at V and 2 bases at J, with 14 bases in the middle. The CDR3: CASSFFPPGGNQPQHF. The CDR3 nucleotides are TGTGCCAGCAGTTTTTTTCCCCCGGGAGGCAATCAGCCCCAGCATTTT.

This clonotype showed up just a few times. The gene calls are TRBV20-1 and TRBJ2-7, with D possibly TRBD1 on 6 matching bases. Germline V lookup: CDR1 DFQATT, CDR2 SNEGSKA (reference sequence). V dropped 8 bases and J dropped 3 bases, with 17 bases sitting between them. The CDR3 spans 13 residues. CDR3: CSPSGLGHYEQYF. The CDR3 region has the DNA TGCAGTCCGTCAGGCTTGGGACACTACGAGCAGTACTTC.

V is TRBV20-1 and J is TRBJ2-1, with TRBD2 identical over 7 bases. This CDR3 is built from 14 residues. Germline V lookup: CDR1 DFQATT, CDR2 SNEGSKA (reference sequence). J gave up 4 bases and V 1 base, and 4 bases lay outside the gene matches. CDR3 residues: CSARVAGLYNEQFF. CDR3 in DNA: TGCAGTGCTAGAGTAGCGGGCCTATACAATGAGCAGTTCTTC.

The V call is TRBV20-1, the J call TRBJ2-1; 7 positions match TRBD2. This CDR3 has 16 amino acids. The J segment lost 8 bases and the V segment lost 0 bases, leaving 13 bases of the junction unmatched. Germline assignment: CDR1 DFQATT and CDR2 SNEGSKA (reference sequence). The CDR3 sequence: CSARDPWEGQDDEQFF. The DNA of the CDR3 is TGCAGTGCTAGAGATCCGTGGGAGGGCCAGGACGATGAGCAGTTCTTC.

The rearrangement joins TRBV5-1 to TRBJ2-7; D unresolved. This CDR3 comprises 14 residues. V was clipped by 5 bases and J by 6 bases, with 18 bases between them. In germline, CDR1 is SGHRS, CDR2 YFSETQ. The CDR3 loop is CASSQILGHPEQYF. As DNA, the CDR3 is TGCGCCAGCAGTCAAATCTTGGGTCACCCCGAGCAGTACTTC.

This clonotype was detected only a few times. The CDR3 loop reads CASSYKAYNSPLHF. The CDR3 coding sequence is TGTGCCAGCAGTTACAAAGCCTATAATTCACCCCTCCACTTT. The chain joins TRBV12-3 or TRBV12-4 to TRBJ1-6; D ambiguous. The CDR3 is 14 amino acids. V lost 4 bases to trimming and J lost 2 bases, with 6 bases between them.

This clonotype has more than one count but fewer than ten. The genes are TRBV3-1 and TRBJ2-1; D possibly matches TRBD1 or TRBD2 (5 bases each). V dropped 1 base and J dropped 0 bases, with 7 bases sitting between them. The V gene's germline CDR1 is LGHDT and CDR2 YNNKEL (reference sequence). This CDR3 contains 15 residues. Here the CDR3 reads CASSQAGSSYNEQFF. The CDR3 region has the DNA TGTGCCAGCAGCCAAGCAGGGAGCTCCTACAATGAGCAGTTCTTC.

In its sample, this clonotype was seen once. The rearrangement joins TRBV20-1 to TRBJ2-1; 11 bases are shared with TRBD2. V was clipped by 1 base and J by 3 bases; unmatched bases: 2. Germline values: CDR1 DFQATT, CDR2 SNEGSKA (reference sequence). This CDR3 is 15 amino acids long. The DNA for the CDR3 is TGCAGTGCTAGAGGGGGACTAGCGGACTACAATGAGCAGTTCTTC. Encoded protein: CSARGGLADYNEQFF.

A few counts support this clonotype. This chain links TRBV5-1 with TRBJ1-3; D is uncertain. Trimming stripped 0 bases from V and 7 bases from J, with 11 bases between. Germline values: CDR1 SGHRS, CDR2 YFSETQ. The CDR3 has 14 residues. CDR3 sequence reads: CASSLDYGPNTIYF. CDR3 DNA sequence: TGCGCCAGCAGCTTGGATTATGGCCCGAACACCATATATTTT.

The gene calls are TRBV20-1 and TRBJ1-2; perhaps TRBD1 as D (6 bases). V lost 6 bases to trimming and J lost 7 bases, with 18 bases between them. The germline V gene encodes CDR1 DFQATT and CDR2 SNEGSKA (reference sequence). There are 13 residues in the CDR3. The CDR3 region has the DNA TGCAGTGCCAACCAACAGGGAGACGGTGGCTACACCTTC. Translated: CSANQQGDGGYTF.

The chain combines TRBV2 with TRBJ2-2, with D unresolved. CDR1 and CDR2 (germline): SNHLY, FYNNEI. V dropped 2 bases and J dropped 0 bases, with 1 base sitting between them. This CDR3 is built from 13 residues. This CDR3 is CASSESNTGELFF. DNA for the CDR3: TGTGCCAGCAGTGAATCGAACACCGGGGAGCTGTTTTTT.